These 15 T cell receptor beta chains were all obtained from the same sample, sequenced in a study of CD8 T cells in ankylosing spondylitis (dated 2017 in TCRdb). The paper's findings and limits, for the study overall: A TCR beta motif of fewer than 10 highly homologous amino acid variants appeared characteristic of blood from ankylosing spondylitis patients.

No antigen has been identified for these receptors. Libraries were constructed by 5' RACE. The sequencing machine was an Illumina HiSeq 2500. TCRdb passed the public sequencing reads through fastp at Q25 and MiXCR, retaining productive beta sequences. Every CDR3 protein is listed once, alongside the most common genes and DNA of its rows. In this sample the table shows about 840,000 distinct CDR3 sequences, 10% to 15% of which occur a single time. Roughly 0.51% of the sample comes from the top ten. Sequencing used blood, either unsorted or a sorted T cell fraction (not recorded which). These receptors came from a male donor with ankylosing spondylitis.

V is TRBV15 and J is TRBJ2-1, with a tentative D call TRBD2 (6 bases). This CDR3 spans 16 amino acids. V lost 1 base and J lost 0, with 10 bases in between. Germline V lookup: CDR1 LNHNV, CDR2 YYDKDF (reference sequence). The CDR3 bases are TGTGCCACCAGCAGAGGAGCGGGTTACTCCTACAATGAGCAGTTCTTC. Its protein product is CATSRGAGYSYNEQFF.

This clonotype was detected a few times. V usage is TRBV20-1 and J usage is TRBJ2-4; a possible D gene is TRBD2 (7 bases). The CDR3 is 17 residues long. Germline V CDR1 and CDR2: DFQATT, SNEGSKA (reference sequence). Trimming pared 3 bases from V and 0 bases from J, leaving 18 bases between. The CDR3 reads CSASRWGGPQAKNIQYF. CDR3 sequence (DNA): TGCAGTGCTAGCCGGTGGGGGGGGCCCCAAGCCAAAAACATTCAGTACTTC.

The V and J genes are TRBV5-1 and TRBJ1-1; the match to TRBD1 covers 7 bases. Germline V gene lookup returns CDR1 SGHRS and CDR2 YFSETQ. V was clipped by 5 bases and J by 6 bases; unmatched bases: 19. There are 17 residues in the CDR3. This chain's CDR3 is CASSFGYSTGVVAEAFF. The CDR3 DNA follows: TGCGCCAGCAGTTTCGGTTACTCAACAGGGGTGGTCGCTGAAGCTTTCTTT.

The rearrangement uses TRBV20-1 and TRBJ2-3; 8 nucleotides line up with TRBD2. Germline CDR1 DFQATT, CDR2 SNEGSKA (reference sequence). With 8 bases clipped from V and 2 bases from J, the junction kept 9 bases outside the gene matches. This CDR3 region has 14 residues. The CDR3 is CSSKGTSFTDTQYF. CDR3 sequence (DNA): TGCAGTTCCAAAGGGACTAGTTTCACAGATACGCAGTATTTT.

The V call is TRBV7-2, the J call TRBJ2-7; perhaps TRBD1 as D (6 bases). The CDR3 spans 15 residues. The germline V gene encodes CDR1 SGHTA and CDR2 FQGNSA. V lost 0 bases to trimming and J lost 2 bases, with 11 bases between them. The DNA for the CDR3 is TGTGCCAGCAGCTTAGCCGACAGGAGGACCTACGAGCAGTACTTC. Amino acids: CASSLADRRTYEQYF.

In its sample, this clonotype was seen many times. The rearrangement joins TRBV7-2 to TRBJ2-5; D is perhaps TRBD1 (7 bases). From germline, CDR1 is SGHTA and CDR2 FQGNSA. This CDR3 spans 15 amino acids. V gave up 7 bases and J gave up 6 bases, with 21 bases separating them. The CDR3 sequence: CASTPNHQGGKTQYF. Written as DNA, the CDR3 is TGTGCCAGCACCCCTAATCATCAGGGGGGAAAGACCCAGTACTTC.

This chain links TRBV24-1 with TRBJ2-5; 11 bases are a match to TRBD1. The germline gives CDR1 KGHDR, CDR2 SFDVKD. The V gene end was trimmed by 7 bases and the J gene end by 2 bases; junction bases not matched to a gene: 5. The length of the CDR3 is 15 residues. CDR3: CATSVGTGGQETQYF. The CDR3 DNA sequence: TGTGCCACCAGCGTCGGGACAGGGGGACAAGAGACCCAGTACTTC.

A few counts support this clonotype. The V call is TRBV27, the J call TRBJ1-1, with D maybe TRBD1 (5 bases). The germline V gene encodes CDR1 MNHEY and CDR2 SMNVEV (reference sequence). CDR3 length equals 13 residues. Trimming took off 10 bases at V and 0 bases at J, with 12 bases between the two ends. CDR3 in amino acids: CANHLGVNTEAFF. The CDR3 DNA is TGTGCCAACCATTTAGGGGTGAACACTGAAGCTTTCTTT.

This clonotype has just a few counts. The genes are TRBV27 and TRBJ2-5; D unclear. The V end was cut by 4 bases, the J end by 1 base, with 10 bases between. The germline gives CDR1 MNHEY, CDR2 SMNVEV (reference sequence). This CDR3 has 14 amino acids. CDR3 DNA: TGTGCCAGCAGTTCAGAGAACGCCCAAGAGACCCAGTACTTC. It encodes CASSSENAQETQYF.

This clonotype was observed a handful of times. The chain recombines TRBV12-3 or TRBV12-4 with TRBJ1-1; 7 bases are shared with TRBD1. The CDR3 consists of 13 residues. V lost 6 bases to trimming and J lost 7 bases; unmatched junction nucleotides: 8. Written as DNA, the CDR3 is TGTGCCAGCAGCTTCACAGGGGTTGGTGAAGCTTTCTTT. Protein: CASSFTGVGEAFF.

The chain is built from TRBV12-3 or TRBV12-4 and TRBJ1-5; D remains ambiguous. The CDR3 is made up of 14 amino acids. V was clipped by 3 bases and J by 5 bases, with 11 bases between them. CDR3 nucleotide sequence: TGTGCCAGCAGTTTCGGCACCCTTTATCAGCCCCAGCATTTT. Protein product: CASSFGTLYQPQHF.

This clonotype was detected many times. The chain couples TRBV7-2 to TRBJ2-2, with 9 bases identical to TRBD1. CDR1 SGHTA and CDR2 FQGNSA come from the germline V gene. There are 14 residues in the CDR3. After removal of 5 bases from V and 5 bases from J, the junction contained 3 bases not matched to a gene. CDR3 nucleotides: TGTGCCAGCAGCGCCGGACAGGGGACCGGGGAGCTGTTTTTT. Amino acids: CASSAGQGTGELFF.

V usage is TRBV12-3 or TRBV12-4 and J usage is TRBJ2-7; possibly TRBD1 or TRBD2 for D (6 bases each). The CDR3 has 14 residues. Trimming removed 3 bases from V and 7 bases from J, with 16 bases in between. In DNA, the CDR3 is TGTGCCAGCAGTTTTGCTGGGGGGCGAAGGGAGCAGTACTTC. It codes for CASSFAGGRREQYF.

This clonotype has a handful of counts. The chain recombines TRBV4-1 with TRBJ1-5; D gene ambiguous. V lost 0 bases and J 2 bases, leaving 17 bases between the germline ends. The CDR3 loop spans 18 amino acids. The germline V gene has CDR1 MGHRA and CDR2 YSYEKL. The CDR3 DNA is TGCGCCAGCAGCCAAGATGGGATCCGGGCCGATGGCAATCAGCCCCAGCATTTT. Translated: CASSQDGIRADGNQPQHF.

The rearrangement joins TRBV20-1 to TRBJ1-2; D uncertain. Germline V gene lookup returns CDR1 DFQATT and CDR2 SNEGSKA (reference sequence). The CDR3 has 16 amino acids. Trimming took off 6 bases at V and 0 bases at J, with 20 bases between the two ends. CDR3 region: CSAPGQRAVANYGYTF. CDR3 coding DNA: TGCAGTGCCCCGGGTCAGAGAGCGGTTGCTAACTATGGCTACACCTTC.